This is a list of T cell receptor beta chains from one sample in a study of CD8 T cells in ankylosing spondylitis. One entry per CDR3 protein results from TCRdb running MiXCR on the 5' RACE reads. This table holds 150,000 to 200,000 distinct CDR3 sequences, 15% to 20% found once. Sequenced input: blood, either unsorted or a sorted T cell fraction (not recorded which). The receptor set was obtained from a male donor with ankylosing spondylitis or in good health (not recorded which). CDR3s include the opening cysteine and the closing phenylalanine or tryptophan. A D gene is named only where the DNA matches it firmly. Size values are once, few and many counts, or a class for expanded clones, and some rows have none.

V gene	J gene	D gene	clone size	CDR3 DNA	CDR3 protein
TRBV28	TRBJ2-2	NA	few	TGTGCCGCCGCGTTCACCGGGGAGCTGTTTTTT	CAAAFTGELFF
TRBV12-3/TRBV12-4	TRBJ1-2	NA	few	TGTGCCAGCAGTTTAGAAAACAGGGCTAACTATGGCTACACCTTC	CASSLENRANYGYTF
TRBV29-1	TRBJ1-1	TRBD1	many	TGCAGCGTCGTGGGGACAGCGAACACTGAAGCTTTCTTT	CSVVGTANTEAFF
TRBV29-1	TRBJ2-7	NA	few	TGCAGCGTTACCCCTAGCGTCTACGAGCAGTACTTC	CSVTPSVYEQYF
TRBV6-5	TRBJ2-3	NA	NA	TGTGCCAGCAGCGACATTTTCTTTAGCACAGATACGCAGTATTTT	CASSDIFFSTDTQYF
TRBV28	TRBJ2-5	NA	few	TGTGCCAGCACGAGGGACTACCAAGAGACCCAGTACTTC	CASTRDYQETQYF
TRBV14	TRBJ2-1	TRBD2	many	TGTGCCAGCAGCCGGACTAGCTCCTACAATGAGCAGTTCTTC	CASSRTSSYNEQFF
TRBV10-2	TRBJ1-1	NA	few	TGCGCCAGCAGTGAGTCGGACGGCTTCACTGAAGCTTTCTTT	CASSESDGFTEAFF
TRBV29-1	TRBJ2-1	NA	many	TGCAGCGTTTATCCTCCGGCCAAGCAACGCCTCTTC	CSVYPPAKQRLF
TRBV6-5	TRBJ2-4	TRBD1	many	TGTGCCAGCAGTTTTCGAGACAGGGGGAAAAACATTCAGTACTTC	CASSFRDRGKNIQYF
TRBV5-5	TRBJ2-7	NA	NA	NA	CASSFGPGGSYEQYF
TRBV28	TRBJ2-4	TRBD1	NA	TGTGCCGGCAGTTCTCAGGGGGTTTCCAAAAACATTCAGTACTTC	CAGSSQGVSKNIQYF
TRBV15	TRBJ2-7	TRBD2	many	TGTGCCACCAGCAGAGATTCGGCGGGAGGGGGATACGAGCAGTACTTC	CATSRDSAGGGYEQYF
TRBV2	TRBJ2-7	NA	few	TGTGCCAGCCGCCAAGGCAGATCCTCTAGCGAGCAGTACTTC	CASRQGRSSSEQYF
TRBV28	TRBJ2-1	NA	many	TGTGCCAGCAGTTTTTCAGGACTCAATGAGCAGTTCTTC	CASSFSGLNEQFF
TRBV5-4	TRBJ2-4	TRBD1	NA	TGTGCCAGCAGCGCGGGGACAGGGGGAGCCAAAAACATTCAGTACTTC	CASSAGTGGAKNIQYF
TRBV5-6	TRBJ1-1	TRBD1	few	TGTGCCAGCAGCTTGGAAGTTGGGACAGGGGCCACTGAAGCTTTCTTT	CASSLEVGTGATEAFF
TRBV7-2	TRBJ2-3	NA	few	TGTGCCAACAGCTTAGGGCGGACAGATACGCAGTATTTT	CANSLGRTDTQYF
TRBV29-1	TRBJ2-1	TRBD1	many	TGCAGCTGGGACAGGATCTACAATGAGCAGTTCTTC	CSWDRIYNEQFF
TRBV29-1	TRBJ2-7	NA	many	TGCAGCGTTGTTCTGATCGGAACTTACGAGCAGTACTTC	CSVVLIGTYEQYF
TRBV28	TRBJ2-7	TRBD2	many	TGTGCCAGCAGCTCAACTAGCGCCTACGAGCAGTACTTC	CASSSTSAYEQYF
TRBV12-3/TRBV12-4	TRBJ2-7	TRBD1	few	TGTGCCAGCAGTTTTTTCGGACAGGGGACCTACGAGCAGTACTTC	CASSFFGQGTYEQYF
TRBV10-3	TRBJ2-3	TRBD2	many	TGTGCCACCGGGCGGGGAGGGAGGACAGATACGCAGTATTTT	CATGRGGRTDTQYF
TRBV6-2/TRBV6-3	TRBJ1-1	NA	many	TGTGCCAGCAGTTCCCCAAGGACCTGGAACACTGAAGCTTTCTTT	CASSSPRTWNTEAFF
TRBV29-1	TRBJ2-5	TRBD1	NA	TGCAGCGTGGGGGACAGAGAGACCCAGTACTTC	CSVGDRETQYF
TRBV11-1	TRBJ2-1	TRBD2	few	TGTGCCAGCAGCCCTCGACTAGCGATTTTGTACGGAAACAATGAGCAGTTCTTC	CASSPRLAILYGNNEQFF
TRBV4-2	TRBJ2-3	TRBD2	few	TGTGCCAGCAGCCAAGGGGCTAGCGGGAGACCAGATACGCAGTATTTT	CASSQGASGRPDTQYF